This TCR beta chain was identified during a study of cytomegalovirus exposure and HLA in healthy donors. Regarding the study as a whole: There were about 160 TCR beta chains listed as cytomegalovirus-associated.

A word on this clone: Its antigen is unidentified.

These donors were members of the approximately 110-subject validation cohort, a group separate from the approximately 700-subject first cohort. Produced via immunoSEQ multiplex PCR; TCRdb's table is partial and in-frame only. The table has 130,000 or so clones, 89% seen once. This CDR3 spans 15 amino acids. V lost 4 bases and J lost 2; bases outside the gene matches: 6. Germline V gives CDR1 MNHNS, CDR2 SASEGT. The sequence came from a man younger than 45 in good health and CMV-seronegative. Sequences were obtained from PBMCs. The chain links TRBV6-1 to TRBJ2-5; TRBD1 matches 8 bases. The CDR3, as DNA: TGTGCCAGCAGTGTAGGCAGGGGGCGACAAGAGACCCAGTACTTC. Its protein is CASSVGRGRQETQYF.